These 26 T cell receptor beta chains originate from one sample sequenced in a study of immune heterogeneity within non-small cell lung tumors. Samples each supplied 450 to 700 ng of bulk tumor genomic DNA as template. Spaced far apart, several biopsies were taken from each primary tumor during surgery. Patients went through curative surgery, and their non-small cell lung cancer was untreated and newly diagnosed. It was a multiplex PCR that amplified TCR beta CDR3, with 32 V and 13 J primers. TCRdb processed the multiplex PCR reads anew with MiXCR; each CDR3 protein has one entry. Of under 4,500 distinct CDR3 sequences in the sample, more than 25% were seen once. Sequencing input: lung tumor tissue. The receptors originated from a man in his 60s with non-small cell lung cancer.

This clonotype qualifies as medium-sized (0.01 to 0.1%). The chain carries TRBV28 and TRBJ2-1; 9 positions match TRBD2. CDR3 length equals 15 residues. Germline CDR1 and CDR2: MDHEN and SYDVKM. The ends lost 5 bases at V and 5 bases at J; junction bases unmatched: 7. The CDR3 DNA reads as TGTGCCAGCAGTCCTCTAGCGGGAACCCACAATGAGCAGTTCTTC. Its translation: CASSPLAGTHNEQFF.

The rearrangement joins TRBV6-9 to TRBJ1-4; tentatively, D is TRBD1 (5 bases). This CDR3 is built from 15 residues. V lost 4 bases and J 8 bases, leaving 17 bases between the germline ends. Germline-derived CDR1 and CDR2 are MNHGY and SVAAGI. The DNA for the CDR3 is TGTGCCAGCAGTTCACCGGGACGCGCGGGGGAAAAACTGTTTTTT. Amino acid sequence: CASSSPGRAGEKLFF.

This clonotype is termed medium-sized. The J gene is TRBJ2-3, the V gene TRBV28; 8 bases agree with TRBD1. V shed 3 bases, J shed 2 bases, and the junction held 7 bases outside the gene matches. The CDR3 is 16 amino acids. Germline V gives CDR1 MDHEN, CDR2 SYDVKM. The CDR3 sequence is CASSLGTGLNTDTQYF. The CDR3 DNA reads TGTGCCAGCAGTTTGGGGACAGGTCTAAACACAGATACGCAGTATTTT.

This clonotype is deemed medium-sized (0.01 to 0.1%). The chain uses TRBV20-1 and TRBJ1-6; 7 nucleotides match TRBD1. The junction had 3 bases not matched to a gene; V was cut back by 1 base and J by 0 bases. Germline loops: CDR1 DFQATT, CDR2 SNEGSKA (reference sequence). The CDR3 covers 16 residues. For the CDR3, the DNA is TGCAGTGCTAGAGTGGGACAGAGCTCCTATAATTCACCCCTCCACTTT. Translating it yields CSARVGQSSYNSPLHF.

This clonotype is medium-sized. In DNA, the CDR3 is TGTGCCATCGTACTAGCGGGAGTTGTGGATACGCAGTATTTT. This codes for CAIVLAGVVDTQYF. The V call is TRBV7-9, the J call TRBJ2-3; 11 bases agree with TRBD2. The V and J ends lost 10 bases and 6 bases, in that order; junction bases with no gene match: 9. CDR3 length equals 14 residues. From germline, CDR1 is SEHNR and CDR2 FQNEAQ (reference sequence).

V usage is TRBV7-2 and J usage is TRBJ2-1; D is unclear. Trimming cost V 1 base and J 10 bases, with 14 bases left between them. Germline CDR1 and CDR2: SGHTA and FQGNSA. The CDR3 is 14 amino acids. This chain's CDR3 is CASSLDRPSYEQFF. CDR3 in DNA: TGTGCCAGCAGCTTAGACCGTCCAAGTTACGAGCAGTTCTTC.

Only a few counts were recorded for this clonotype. CDR3 residues: CASSRQGGANYGYTF. In DNA form, the CDR3 reads TGTGCCAGCAGCCGACAGGGGGGAGCTAACTATGGCTACACCTTC. This chain uses TRBV6-1 with TRBJ1-2, with 9 nucleotides matching TRBD1. CDR1 and CDR2 from the germline V gene are MNHNS and SASEGT. CDR3 length equals 15 residues. J lost 0 bases, V lost 6 bases, and 5 bases had no gene match.

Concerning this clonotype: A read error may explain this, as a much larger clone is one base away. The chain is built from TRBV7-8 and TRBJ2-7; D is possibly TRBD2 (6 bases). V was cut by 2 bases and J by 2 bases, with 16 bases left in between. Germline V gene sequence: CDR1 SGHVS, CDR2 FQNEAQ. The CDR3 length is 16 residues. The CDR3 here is CASSLYGGPQAYEQYF. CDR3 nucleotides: TGTGCCAGCAGCTTATACGGGGGACCTCAAGCCTACGAGCAGTACTTC.

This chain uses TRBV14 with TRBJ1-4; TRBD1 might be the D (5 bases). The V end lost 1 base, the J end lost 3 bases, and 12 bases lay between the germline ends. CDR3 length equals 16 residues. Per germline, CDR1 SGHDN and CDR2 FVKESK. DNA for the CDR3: TGTGCCAGCAGCCAAGTGGAGACAGCCGCTAATGAAAAACTGTTTTTT. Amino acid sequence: CASSQVETAANEKLFF.

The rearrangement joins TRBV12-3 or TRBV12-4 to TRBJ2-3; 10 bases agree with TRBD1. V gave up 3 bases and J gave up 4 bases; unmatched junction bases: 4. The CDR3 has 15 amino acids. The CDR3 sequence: CASSLWTGGSDTQYF. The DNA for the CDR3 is TGTGCCAGCAGTTTGTGGACAGGGGGATCAGATACGCAGTATTTT.

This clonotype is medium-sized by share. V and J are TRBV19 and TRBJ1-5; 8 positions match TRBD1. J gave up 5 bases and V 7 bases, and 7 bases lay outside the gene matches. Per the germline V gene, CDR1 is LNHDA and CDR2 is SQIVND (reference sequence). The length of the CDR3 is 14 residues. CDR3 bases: TGTGCCAGTACCGGACAGGGCAGGGATCAGCCCCAGCATTTT. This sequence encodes CASTGQGRDQPQHF. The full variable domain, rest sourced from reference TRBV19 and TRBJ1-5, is DGGITQSPKYLFRKEGQNVTLSCEQNLNHDAMYWYRQDPGQGLRLIYYSQIVNDFQKGDIAEGYSVSREKKESFPLTVTSAQKNPTAFYLCASTGQGRDQPQHFGDGTRLSIL.

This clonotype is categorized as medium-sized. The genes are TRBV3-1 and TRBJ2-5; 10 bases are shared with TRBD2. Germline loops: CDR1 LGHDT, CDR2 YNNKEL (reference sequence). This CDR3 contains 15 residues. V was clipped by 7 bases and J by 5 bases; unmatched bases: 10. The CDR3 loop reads CASNPAGGFLETQYF. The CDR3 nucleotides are TGTGCCAGCAACCCAGCGGGAGGGTTCCTTGAGACCCAGTACTTC.

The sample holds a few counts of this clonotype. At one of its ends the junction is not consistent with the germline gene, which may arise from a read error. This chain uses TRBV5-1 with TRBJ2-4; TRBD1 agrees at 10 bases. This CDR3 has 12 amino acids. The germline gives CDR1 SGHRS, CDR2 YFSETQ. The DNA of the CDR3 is TGCGACAGCAGCTCTGGGACAGGGGAGAAGTTCTTC. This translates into CDSSSGTGEKFF.

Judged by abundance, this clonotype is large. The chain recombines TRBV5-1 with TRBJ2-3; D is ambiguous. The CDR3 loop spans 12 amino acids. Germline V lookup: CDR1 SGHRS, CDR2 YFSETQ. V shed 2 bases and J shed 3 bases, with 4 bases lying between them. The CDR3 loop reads CASSFQTDTQYF. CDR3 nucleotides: TGCGCCAGCAGCTTCCAGACAGATACGCAGTATTTT. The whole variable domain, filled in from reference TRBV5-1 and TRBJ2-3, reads KAGVTQTPRYLIKTRGQQVTLSCSPISGHRSVSWYQQTPGQGLQFLFEYFSETQRNKGNFPGRFSGRQFSNSRSEMNVSTLELGDSALYLCASSFQTDTQYFGPGTRLTVL.

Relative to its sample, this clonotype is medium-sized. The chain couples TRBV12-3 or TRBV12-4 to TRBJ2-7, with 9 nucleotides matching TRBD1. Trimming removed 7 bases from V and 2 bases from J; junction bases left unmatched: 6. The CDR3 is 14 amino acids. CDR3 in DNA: TGTGCCAGCACCCTAGGACAGGGGACCTACGAGCAGTACTTC. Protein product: CASTLGQGTYEQYF.

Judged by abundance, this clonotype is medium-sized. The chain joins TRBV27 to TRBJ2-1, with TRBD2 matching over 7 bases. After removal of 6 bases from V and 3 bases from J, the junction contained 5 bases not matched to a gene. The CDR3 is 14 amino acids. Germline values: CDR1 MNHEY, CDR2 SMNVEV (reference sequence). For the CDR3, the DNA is TGTGCCAGCAGGGGGGACTATTTCTACAATGAGCAGTTCTTC. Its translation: CASRGDYFYNEQFF.

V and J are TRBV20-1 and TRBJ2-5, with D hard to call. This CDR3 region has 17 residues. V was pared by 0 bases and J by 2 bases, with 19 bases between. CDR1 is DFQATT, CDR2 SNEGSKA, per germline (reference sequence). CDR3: CSARDQTPGANQETQYF. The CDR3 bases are TGCAGTGCTAGAGATCAGACCCCCGGCGCTAATCAAGAGACCCAGTACTTC.

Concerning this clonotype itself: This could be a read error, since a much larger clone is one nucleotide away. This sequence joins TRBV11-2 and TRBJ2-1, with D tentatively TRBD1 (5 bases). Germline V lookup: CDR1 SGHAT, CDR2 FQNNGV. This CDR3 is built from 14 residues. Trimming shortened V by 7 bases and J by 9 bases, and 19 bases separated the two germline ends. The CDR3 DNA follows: TGTGCCAGCAACCCGAGACAGCTTGACGGTGAGCAGTTCTTC. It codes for CASNPRQLDGEQFF.

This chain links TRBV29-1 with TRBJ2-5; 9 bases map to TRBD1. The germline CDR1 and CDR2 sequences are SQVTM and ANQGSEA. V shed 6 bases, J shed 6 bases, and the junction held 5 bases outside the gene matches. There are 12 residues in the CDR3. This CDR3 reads CSVQDRGKTQYF. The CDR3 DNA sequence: TGCAGCGTCCAGGACAGGGGAAAGACCCAGTACTTC.

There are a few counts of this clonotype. This CDR3 is CSARDLAGDIDEQFF. The CDR3 bases are TGCAGTGCTAGAGATCTAGCGGGAGATATCGATGAGCAGTTCTTC. V and J are TRBV20-1 and TRBJ2-1; 10 bases match TRBD2. The CDR3 covers 15 residues. Germline values: CDR1 DFQATT, CDR2 SNEGSKA (reference sequence). V was clipped by 0 bases and J by 8 bases; unmatched bases: 7.

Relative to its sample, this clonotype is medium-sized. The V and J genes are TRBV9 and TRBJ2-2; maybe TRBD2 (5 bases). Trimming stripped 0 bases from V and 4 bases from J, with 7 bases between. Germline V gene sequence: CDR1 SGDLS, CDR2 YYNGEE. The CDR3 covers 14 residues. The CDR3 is CASSVVRGTGELFF. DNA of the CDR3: TGTGCCAGCAGCGTAGTTCGGGGCACCGGGGAGCTGTTTTTT.

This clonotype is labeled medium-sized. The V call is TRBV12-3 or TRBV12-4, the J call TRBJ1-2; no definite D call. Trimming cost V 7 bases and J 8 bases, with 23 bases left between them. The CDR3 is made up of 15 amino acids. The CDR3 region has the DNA TGTGCCAGCACTCCCGCGGCAGGAAAATATGGCGGCTACACCTTC. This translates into CASTPAAGKYGGYTF.

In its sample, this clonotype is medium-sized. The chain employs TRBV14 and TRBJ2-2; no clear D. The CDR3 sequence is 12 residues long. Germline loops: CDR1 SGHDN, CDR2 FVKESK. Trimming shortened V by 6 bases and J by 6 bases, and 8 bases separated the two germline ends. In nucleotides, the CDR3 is TGTGCCAGCAGTCAGCCCCCCGGGGAGCTGTTTTTT. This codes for CASSQPPGELFF.

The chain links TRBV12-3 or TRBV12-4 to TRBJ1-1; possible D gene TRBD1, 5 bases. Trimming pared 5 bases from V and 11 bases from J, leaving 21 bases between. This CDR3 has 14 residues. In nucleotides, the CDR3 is TGTGCCAGCAGTGCCCGGGACGCCCTTCAATCCGCTTTCTTT. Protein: CASSARDALQSAFF.

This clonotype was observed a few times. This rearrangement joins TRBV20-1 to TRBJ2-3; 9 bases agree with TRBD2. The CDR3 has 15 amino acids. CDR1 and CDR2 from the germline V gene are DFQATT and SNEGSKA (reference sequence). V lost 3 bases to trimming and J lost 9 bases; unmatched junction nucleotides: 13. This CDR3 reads CSASGLAGTMRTQYF. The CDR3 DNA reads TGCAGTGCTAGTGGGCTAGCGGGGACCATGAGGACGCAGTATTTT.

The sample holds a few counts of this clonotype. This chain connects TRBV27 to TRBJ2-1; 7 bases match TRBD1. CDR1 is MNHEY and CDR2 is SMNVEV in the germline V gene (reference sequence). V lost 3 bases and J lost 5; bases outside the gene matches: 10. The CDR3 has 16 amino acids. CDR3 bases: TGTGCCAGCAGTTTCTCGACAGGGTCGAGGAACAATGAGCAGTTCTTC. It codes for CASSFSTGSRNNEQFF.